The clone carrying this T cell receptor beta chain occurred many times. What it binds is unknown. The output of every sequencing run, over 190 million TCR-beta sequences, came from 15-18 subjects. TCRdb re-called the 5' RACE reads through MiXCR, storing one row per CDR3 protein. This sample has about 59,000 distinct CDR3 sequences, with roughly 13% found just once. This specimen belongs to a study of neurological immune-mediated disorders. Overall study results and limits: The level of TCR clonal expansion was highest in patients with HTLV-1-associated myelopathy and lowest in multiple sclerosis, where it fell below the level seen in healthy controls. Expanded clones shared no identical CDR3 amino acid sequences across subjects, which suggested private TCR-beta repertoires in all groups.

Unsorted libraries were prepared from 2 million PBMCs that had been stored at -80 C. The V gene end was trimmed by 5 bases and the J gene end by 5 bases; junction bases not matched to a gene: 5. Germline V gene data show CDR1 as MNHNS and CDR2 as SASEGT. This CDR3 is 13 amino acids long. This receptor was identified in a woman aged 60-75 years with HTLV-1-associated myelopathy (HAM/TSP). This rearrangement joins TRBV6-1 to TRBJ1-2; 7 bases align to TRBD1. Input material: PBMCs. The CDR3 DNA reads TGTGCCAGCAGTTATGACAGGGAATATGGCTACACCTTC. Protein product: CASSYDREYGYTF.